A single sample is the source of the 6 T cell receptor beta chains below, sequenced in a study of vaccination effects on CD4 cells after COVID-19. The antigens for these receptors are not known. Clones were read by immunoSEQ multiplex PCR, and TCRdb kept only the in-frame ones, dropping some. Here the sample spans around 66,000 clones, around three quarters being singletons. Expansion of antigen-specific CD4+ T cells with viral peptide pools was carried out by the ViraFEST assay before sequencing. Culture proceeded for 10 days, and CD4+ T cells were then isolated. None of these healthy vaccinees had been infected with SARS-CoV-2 before vaccination. Material: CD4+ T cells from PBMCs cultured with HCoV-OC43 spike peptides, obtained before COVID-19 vaccination. The subset is: HCoV-OC43 spike overlapping peptide pool stimulation. All receptors derive from a human donor who received a COVID-19 vaccine.

The chain couples TRBV2 to TRBJ2-4; 7 bases fit TRBD1. Germline-derived CDR1 and CDR2 are SNHLY and FYNNEI. V lost 7 bases and J lost 2; bases outside the gene matches: 2. The CDR3 spans 13 residues. CDR3 region: CASTGGTKNIQYF. DNA of the CDR3: TGTGCCAGCACAGGGGGAACCAAAAACATTCAGTACTTC.

This clone was recorded once. The chain uses TRBV7-9 and TRBJ2-1; D gene uncertain. This CDR3 region has 12 residues. The germline gives CDR1 SEHNR, CDR2 FQNEAQ (reference sequence). V was pared by 4 bases and J by 9 bases, with 10 bases between. The DNA of the CDR3 is TGTGCCAGCAGCTCGGATAGTTTTGAGCAGTTCTTC. This gives the protein CASSSDSFEQFF.

The chain joins TRBV12-3 or TRBV12-4 to TRBJ1-2; 10 nucleotides line up with TRBD1. This CDR3 is built from 13 residues. Unmatched junction bases numbered 3, after V lost 6 bases and J lost 5 bases. The CDR3 sequence is CASSRDRGYGYTF. In nucleotides, the CDR3 is TGTGCCAGCAGCCGGGACAGGGGATATGGCTACACCTTC.

This clone came up a few times. Here the CDR3 DNA reads TGTGCCAGCAGCTTGTCGGGCAGTAGAGAGCAGTACGTC. Encoded protein: CASSLSGSREQYV. This rearrangement joins TRBV11-1 to TRBJ2-7; no firm D call. CDR3 length: 13 residues. Germline CDR1 SGHAT, CDR2 FQDESV (reference sequence). V lost 3 bases and J 7 bases, leaving 13 bases between the germline ends.

The gene calls are TRBV2 and TRBJ1-4; D may be TRBD1 (5 bases). Germline values: CDR1 SNHLY, CDR2 FYNNEI. Trimming shortened V by 3 bases and J by 8 bases, and 10 bases separated the two germline ends. This CDR3 comprises 13 residues. CDR3 sequence reads: CASSDRDREKLFF. DNA for the CDR3: TGTGCCAGCAGTGACAGGGACCGGGAAAAACTGTTTTTT.

This clone occurred a few times. The J gene is TRBJ1-6, the V gene TRBV19, with D possibly being TRBD1 (6 bases). From germline, CDR1 is LNHDA and CDR2 SQIVND (reference sequence). The CDR3 contains 14 residues. Trimming left V 4 bases short and J 3 bases short, with 7 bases between. CDR3 bases: TGTGCCAGTAGTAACAGGGACTATAATTCACCCCTCCACTTT. This translates into CASSNRDYNSPLHF.